The text below deals with one TCR beta chain. What it recognizes is unknown. TCRdb keeps only in-frame clones here, not all; method: immunoSEQ multiplex PCR. The repertoire holds roughly 130,000 clones, with under 90% as singletons. This sample stems from a study of cytomegalovirus exposure and HLA in healthy donors. Study summary: The 90 to 150 validation repertoires used a platform that matched the one used for the roughly 700 first-cohort repertoires, as a later analysis reported.

CDR3 length: 15 amino acids. Germline-derived CDR1 and CDR2 are SGHDN and FVKESK. Germline trimming cut 1 base from V and 5 bases from J; bases unmatched to any gene: 5. Study conclusions and caveats: It was reportedly the case that the classifier diagnosed cytomegalovirus status with high specificity and sensitivity. Specificity for CMV antigens was confirmed in vitro for a few of the CMV-associated chains. Roughly 170 TCR beta chains were listed as cytomegalovirus-associated.

The sequenced material came from PBMCs. The clonotype was recovered from a man aged 25-45 years in good health and CMV-seronegative. The J gene is TRBJ2-3, the V gene TRBV14; 8 bases fit TRBD1. The CDR3 here is CASSQGGTGRDTQYF. The CDR3 region has the DNA TGTGCCAGCAGCCAAGGGGGGACAGGCAGAGATACGCAGTATTTT.